Listed below are T cell receptor beta chains from one sample, sequenced in a study of blood T cell repertoires in COVID-19. Generated by immunoSEQ multiplex PCR, the TCRdb table keeps only in-frame clones and is missing some. The table records roughly 330,000 clones, roughly 88% of them present only once. The sequenced material came from peripheral blood. These receptors all stem from a woman aged 45-65 years with active or convalescent COVID-19. Each CDR3 is given with its conserved first and last residue. The D gene is left open where the match is weak. Not every row has a clone size; where given, it reads once, few, many or a size class.

j_call v_call d_call clone_size cdr3_nt cdr3_aa
TRBJ2-3 TRBV4-2 TRBD2 . TGTGCCAGCAGCCAATCAACGGGACTTAGCGGGGCAGATACGCAGTATTTT CASSQSTGLSGADTQYF
TRBJ1-5 TRBV12-5 . . TGTGCTAGTGGTACCCCCGCGACAGGAAATCAGCCCCAGCATTTT CASGTPATGNQPQHF
TRBJ2-7 TRBV5-1 TRBD2 . TGCGCCAGCAGCTTTTCAGCGGGAGCCTACGAGCAGTACTTC CASSFSAGAYEQYF
TRBJ1-1 TRBV4-3 . . TGCGCCAGCAGCCAAGGTCTCCGGGGTCGGGTTGAAGCTTTCTTT CASSQGLRGRVEAFF
TRBJ2-3 TRBV6-5 TRBD2 once TGTGCCAGCAAGAGGACTAGCGGGGACGCAGATACGCAGTATTTT CASKRTSGDADTQYF
TRBJ2-5 TRBV7-2 . once TGTGCCAGCAGCTCGGGACTTGGGGCGGAGACCCAGTACTTC CASSSGLGAETQYF
TRBJ1-2 TRBV19 TRBD1 . TGTGCCAGTAGAGGACAGGGCGGCTATGGCTACACCTTC CASRGQGGYGYTF
TRBJ1-3 TRBV6-5 . . TGTGCCAGCGTGAGGGAAAACACCATATATTTT CASVRENTIYF
TRBJ1-2 TRBV25-1 TRBD1 . TGTGCCAGCAGTGAAGGGGGACAGGGGGAACTCTACACCTTC CASSEGGQGELYTF
TRBJ1-5 TRBV6-1 . once TGTGCCAGCAGTGAAACCCCAGACAGATCCGATCAGCCCCAGCATTTT CASSETPDRSDQPQHF
TRBJ1-1 TRBV6-2/TRBV6-3 TRBD1 . TGTGCCAGCAGCCCGACAGGGGGTCCTTTTACTGAAGCTTTCTTT CASSPTGGPFTEAFF
TRBJ1-3 TRBV11-2 . many TGTGCCAGCAGCCACTTGAATCGGGGAAACACCATATATTTT CASSHLNRGNTIYF
TRBJ2-7 TRBV9 TRBD2 . TGTGCCAGCAGCCCGGGGACTAGCGGGAGATTGTACGAGCAGTACTTC CASSPGTSGRLYEQYF
TRBJ1-1 TRBV5-1 TRBD1 . TGCGCCAGCAGCTTGGCCGGACAGGGTAACACTGAAGCTTTCTTT CASSLAGQGNTEAFF
TRBJ1-6 TRBV2 . . TGTGCCAGCAGTGAAGTCCAGAATTCACCCCTCCACTTT CASSEVQNSPLHF
TRBJ2-5 TRBV6-5 . . TGTGCCAGCAGTCGCAGGTTACAAGAGACCCAGTACTTC CASSRRLQETQYF
TRBJ2-6 TRBV7-9 . . TGTGCCAGCAGCTCCTATCCCCGTTTGTCTGGGGCCAACGTCCTGACTTTC CASSSYPRLSGANVLTF
TRBJ2-5 TRBV5-4 . . TGTGCCAGCAGCCGAGAGTCAGGCCAAGAGACCCAGTACTTC CASSRESGQETQYF
TRBJ2-2 TRBV4-3 . . TGCGCCAGCAGCCAAGAGGGCGGGACAGCCGGGGAGCTGTTTTTT CASSQEGGTAGELFF
TRBJ2-2 TRBV11-2 . . TGTGCCAGCAGCCGCGGCGGGGAGCTGTTTTTT CASSRGGELFF
TRBJ1-5 TRBV4-1 TRBD1 . TGCGCCAGCACCCTACGACAGGGGAATCAGCCCCAGCATTTT CASTLRQGNQPQHF
TRBJ2-5 TRBV6-2/TRBV6-3 TRBD1 . TGTGCCAGCAGCCCGGACAGGGTAAGAAGGCAAGAGACCCAGTACTTC CASSPDRVRRQETQYF
TRBJ2-2 TRBV27 . . TGTGCCAGCAGTTTGTGGAGCCCGAACACCGGGGAGCTGTTTTTT CASSLWSPNTGELFF
TRBJ1-5 TRBV6-2/TRBV6-3 TRBD1 . TGTGCCAGCAGTTACCCCGGACAGGAGCGGAGCAATCAGCCCCAGCATTTT CASSYPGQERSNQPQHF
TRBJ1-2 TRBV27 . . TGTGCCAGCAGTGGGGGGGCGGGCAACTATGGCTACACCTTC CASSGGAGNYGYTF
TRBJ2-2 TRBV27 TRBD2 . TGTGCCAGCAGTCGCGGGAGGATGGGCACCGGGGAGCTGTTTTTT CASSRGRMGTGELFF
TRBJ2-2 TRBV5-1 . many TGCGCCAGCAGCTTGGGCGGAAGGATGAACACCGGGGAGCTGTTTTTT CASSLGGRMNTGELFF
TRBJ1-3 TRBV3-1/TRBV3-2 . . TGTGCCAGCAAGACCTCAGTAGGGGTTGGAAACACCATATATTTT CASKTSVGVGNTIYF
TRBJ2-7 TRBV4-3 TRBD1 . TGCGCCAGCAGCCCAGGCAGGGGGTCCTACGAGCAGTACTTC CASSPGRGSYEQYF
TRBJ2-4 TRBV28 TRBD1 . TGTGCCAGCAGTTACAGGGGTGGGAACATTCAGTACTTC CASSYRGGNIQYF
TRBJ2-2 TRBV5-1 . . TGCGCCAGCAGTAGTGAGGTCGGACATGACACCGGGGAGCTGTTTTTT CASSSEVGHDTGELFF
TRBJ2-7 TRBV3-1/TRBV3-2 . . TGTGCCAGCAGCCATGCGGGTTACGAGCAGTACTTC CASSHAGYEQYF
TRBJ1-2 TRBV7-2 TRBD1 . TGTGCCAGCAGCTTATCCAGGGGGCAATTCTATGGCTACACCTTC CASSLSRGQFYGYTF
TRBJ1-5 TRBV6-4 . . TGTGCCAGCAGTCATAATCAGCCCCAGCATTTT CASSHNQPQHF
TRBJ1-5 TRBV28 . . TGTGCCAGCAGCCCAACTAATAGCAATCAGCCCCAGCATTTT CASSPTNSNQPQHF
TRBJ1-2 TRBV9 TRBD1 few TGTGCCAGCAGCGGCTATCCGGGACAGTTTGGCTACACCTTC CASSGYPGQFGYTF
TRBJ2-1 TRBV24-1 TRBD2 . TGTGCCACCAGTGGGACTAGCGGGAGCTCCTACAATGAGCAGTTCTTC CATSGTSGSSYNEQFF
TRBJ1-6 TRBV4-1 TRBD1 . TGCGCCAGCAGCGGACAGGGTGACGGTCGTTCACCCCTCCACTTT CASSGQGDGRSPLHF
TRBJ1-4 TRBV27 . . TGTGCCAGCGGACGGGGTGAAAAACTGTTTTTT CASGRGEKLFF
TRBJ1-2 TRBV7-2 TRBD1 . TGTGCCCATGGGGACAGTGTCTATGGCTACACCTTC CAHGDSVYGYTF
TRBJ2-1 TRBV6-1 TRBD2 . TGTGCCAGCAGTGCAGCGGGAGGGAGAGTAAACAATGAGCAGTTCTTC CASSAAGGRVNNEQFF
TRBJ1-2 TRBV28 TRBD1 . TGTGCCAGCAGTACCACAACGACAGGGGGCTTAGACTATGGCTACACCTTC CASSTTTTGGLDYGYTF
TRBJ1-2 TRBV12-5 . . TGTGCTAGTGGTTTTGTGGGGAGAAACTATGGCTACACCTTC CASGFVGRNYGYTF
TRBJ1-2 TRBV5-5 TRBD1 once TGTGCCAGCAGCTTCGACAGGGCCAACTATGGCTACACCTTC CASSFDRANYGYTF
TRBJ2-1 TRBV5-6 TRBD1 . TGTGCCAGCAGCGGCGGGACAGGGCAGTTCTTC CASSGGTGQFF
TRBJ2-1 TRBV24-1 . . TGTGCCACCAGTGATCATCGGGGAGAGCAGTTCTTC CATSDHRGEQFF
TRBJ2-7 TRBV4-1 TRBD2 . TGCGCCAGCAGCCAAGTGCCCGGGGGGGCGGGCGAGCAGTACTTC CASSQVPGGAGEQYF
TRBJ2-5 TRBV5-1 TRBD2 . TGCGCCAGCAGCCGGGGACTAGGTGGGGTTGGAGTTCAAGAGACCCAGTACTTC CASSRGLGGVGVQETQYF
TRBJ1-2 TRBV28 TRBD1 . TGTGCCAGCAGTTCCCGGGACAGGGGGTTTACTAACTATGGCTACACCTTC CASSSRDRGFTNYGYTF